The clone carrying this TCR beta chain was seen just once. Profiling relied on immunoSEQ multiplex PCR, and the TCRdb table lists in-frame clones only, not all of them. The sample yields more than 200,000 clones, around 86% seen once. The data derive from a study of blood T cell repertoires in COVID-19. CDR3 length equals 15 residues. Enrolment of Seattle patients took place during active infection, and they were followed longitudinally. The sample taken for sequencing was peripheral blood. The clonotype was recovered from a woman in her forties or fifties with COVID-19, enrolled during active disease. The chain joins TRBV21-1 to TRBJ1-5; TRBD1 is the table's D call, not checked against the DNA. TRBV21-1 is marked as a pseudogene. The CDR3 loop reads CASGVGQGGNQPQHF. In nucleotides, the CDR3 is TGTGCCAGCGGGGTGGGACAGGGCGGAAATCAGCCCCAGCATTTT.